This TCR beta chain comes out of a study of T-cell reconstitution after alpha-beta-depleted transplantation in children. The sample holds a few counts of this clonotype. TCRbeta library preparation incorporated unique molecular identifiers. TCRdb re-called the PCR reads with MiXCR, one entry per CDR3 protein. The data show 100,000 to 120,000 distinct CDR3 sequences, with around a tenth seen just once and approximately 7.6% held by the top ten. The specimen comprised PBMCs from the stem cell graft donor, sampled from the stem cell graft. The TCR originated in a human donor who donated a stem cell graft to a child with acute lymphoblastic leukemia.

The DNA of the CDR3 is TGTGCCAGCAGCTTAGAGGGCAGGGGGTTCACGGATACGCAGTATTTT. As protein: CASSLEGRGFTDTQYF. This chain links TRBV7-8 with TRBJ2-3, with TRBD1 identical over 7 bases. Germline CDR1 is SGHVS and CDR2 is FQNEAQ. V was pared by 1 base and J by 6 bases, with 10 bases of the junction left unmatched. The CDR3 runs to 16 residues.